This record looks at one TCR beta chain sequence and its context. Its binding antigen is unknown. The record has no base qualities; no much larger clone is one base away. This entry belongs to a study of blood T cell repertoires in COVID-19 (dated by TCRdb to about 2020). Looking at the study overall: Collaborator samples came from the United States, Italy and Spain and covered acute and convalescent phases of COVID-19. The prospective study material was composed of cDNA or gDNA derived from T cells, B-cell-depleted T cells, or PBMCs. The dataset comprised deeply sampled blood TCRbeta repertoires from subjects exposed to, actively infected with, or recovered from COVID-19. A freely available public database, intended as a resource for researchers studying the immune response to SARS-CoV-2, is where the repertoires were released. Samples came from the ongoing ImmuneRACE study (first 160 participants) plus 1,254 subjects from 6 global collaborators. A de-identified subject ID, COVID-19 status, age in years and sex were almost always included in the sample metadata. Where available, HLA class I and class II types were obtained from metadata supplied by the sample provider rather than from assay-based typing.

Here is what the overall study found, with its caveats: The amount of clinical and demographic metadata varied by source and participant and was provided uncurated.

TCRbeta CDR3 regions were amplified from genomic DNA using the immunoSEQ Assay, a bias-controlled multiplex PCR. In the authors' own workflow: The number of nucleated cells in each sample was estimated from the amplification of reference gene primers within the assay. To quantify the absolute abundance of each unique TCRbeta CDR3 rearrangement, sequence reads were collapsed and filtered. Productive Simpson clonality was computed per sample as the square root of Simpson's diversity index over productive rearrangements. TCRdb took this table from immuneACCESS and kept in-frame rearrangements with V and J called. Such tables lack part of the clones; where checked against another copy, unresolved V genes explain under half of the gap, and the rest is unexplained. V and J calls plus clone size are reproduced from that table; the DNA served to infer D and trimming. For this sample there are roughly 150,000 clones; roughly 90% appear just once. Roughly a sixth of the sample comes from the top ten.

The collaborating institutions used their own protocols to collect whole blood in K2EDTA tubes. Collaborator samples were shipped for TCRbeta analysis as frozen whole blood, isolated PBMCs, or DNA extracted from either sample type. Sequenced: peripheral blood. The source is a man aged 60-69 years with active or convalescent COVID-19.

The DNA is TGTGCCAGCAGCTTTATCCGGGGTGGGACCGGGGAGCTGTTTTTT. This codes for CASSFIRGGTGELFF. Recombination joined TRBV11-2 with TRBJ2-2; matching of 5 bases hints at TRBD2 as the D gene. Trimming at the junction amounts to 3 bases on V and 5 bases on J, and the germline ends lie 13 bases apart. Via the germline V gene, CDR1 is SGHAT and CDR2 FQNNGV. The CDR3 holds 15 amino acids from the cysteine to the phenylalanine. Only the CDR3 part of the read is kept: 45 bases, read in frame from the first base. The full variable domain, completed from the reference TRBV11-2 and TRBJ2-2 proteins outside the CDR3, reads EAGVAQSPRYKIIEKRQSVAFWCNPISGHATLYWYQQILGQGPKLLIQFQNNGVVDDSQLPKDRFSAERLKGVDSTLKIQPAKLEDSAVYLCASSFIRGGTGELFFGEGSRLTVL.